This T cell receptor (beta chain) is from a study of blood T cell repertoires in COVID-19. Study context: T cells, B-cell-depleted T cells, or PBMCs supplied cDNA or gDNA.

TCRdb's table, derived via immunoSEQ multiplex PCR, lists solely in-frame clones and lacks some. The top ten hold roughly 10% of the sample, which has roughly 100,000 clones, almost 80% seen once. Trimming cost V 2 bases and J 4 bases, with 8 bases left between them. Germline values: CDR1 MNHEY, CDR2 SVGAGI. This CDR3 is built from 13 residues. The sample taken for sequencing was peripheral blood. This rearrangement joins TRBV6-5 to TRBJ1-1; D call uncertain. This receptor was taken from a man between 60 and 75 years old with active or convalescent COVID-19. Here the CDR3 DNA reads TGTGCCAGCAGTTACGCGTCGGGCACTGAAGCTTTCTTT. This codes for CASSYASGTEAFF.